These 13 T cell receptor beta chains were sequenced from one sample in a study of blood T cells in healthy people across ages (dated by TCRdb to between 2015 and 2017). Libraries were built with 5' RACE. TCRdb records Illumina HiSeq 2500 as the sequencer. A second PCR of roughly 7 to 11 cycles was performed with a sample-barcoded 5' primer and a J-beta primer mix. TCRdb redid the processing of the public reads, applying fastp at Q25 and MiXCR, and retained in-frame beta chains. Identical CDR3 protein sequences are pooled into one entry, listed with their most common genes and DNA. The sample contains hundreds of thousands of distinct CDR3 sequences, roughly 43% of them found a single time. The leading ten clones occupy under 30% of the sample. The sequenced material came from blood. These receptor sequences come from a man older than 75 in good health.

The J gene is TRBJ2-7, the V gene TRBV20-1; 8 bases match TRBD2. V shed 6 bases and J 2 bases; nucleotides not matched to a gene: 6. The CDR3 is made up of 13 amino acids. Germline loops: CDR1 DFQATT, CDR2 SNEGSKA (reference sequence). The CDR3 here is CSALSGDTYEQYF. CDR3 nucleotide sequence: TGCAGTGCACTTAGCGGGGATACCTACGAGCAGTACTTC.

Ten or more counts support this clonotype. CDR3 nucleotide sequence: TGCAGTGCTAGAGCGAAAGCCTTCTACGAGCAGTACTTC. Translated: CSARAKAFYEQYF. The chain couples TRBV20-1 to TRBJ2-7; no definite D call. Trimming took off 1 base at V and 3 bases at J, with 10 bases between the two ends. CDR3 size: 13 residues. The germline CDR1 and CDR2 sequences are DFQATT and SNEGSKA (reference sequence).

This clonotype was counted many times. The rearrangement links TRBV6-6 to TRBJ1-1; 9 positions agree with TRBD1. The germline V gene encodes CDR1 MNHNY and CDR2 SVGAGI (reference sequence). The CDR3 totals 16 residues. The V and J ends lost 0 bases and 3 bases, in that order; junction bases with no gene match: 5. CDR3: CASSYSTGTGYTEAFF. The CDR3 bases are TGTGCCAGCAGTTACTCAACCGGGACAGGGTACACTGAAGCTTTCTTT.

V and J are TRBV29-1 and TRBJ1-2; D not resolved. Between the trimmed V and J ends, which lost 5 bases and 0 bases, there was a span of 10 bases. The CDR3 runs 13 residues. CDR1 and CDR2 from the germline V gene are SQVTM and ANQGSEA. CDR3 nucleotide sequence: TGCAGCGTTTACGGGCAAGCTAACTATGGCTACACCTTC. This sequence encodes CSVYGQANYGYTF.

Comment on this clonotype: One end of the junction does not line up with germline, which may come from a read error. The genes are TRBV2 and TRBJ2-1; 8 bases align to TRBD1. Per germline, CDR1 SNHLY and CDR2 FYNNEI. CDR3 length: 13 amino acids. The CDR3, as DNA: TGTACCAGCAAGGACAGGGCAAACAATGAGCAGTTCTTC. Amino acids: CTSKDRANNEQFF.

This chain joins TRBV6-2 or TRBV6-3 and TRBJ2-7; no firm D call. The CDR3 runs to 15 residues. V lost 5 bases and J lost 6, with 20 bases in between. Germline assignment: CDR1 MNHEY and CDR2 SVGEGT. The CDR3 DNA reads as TGTGCCAGCAGTATCTATAGCCCACGAGGATTCGAGCAGTACTTC. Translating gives CASSIYSPRGFEQYF.

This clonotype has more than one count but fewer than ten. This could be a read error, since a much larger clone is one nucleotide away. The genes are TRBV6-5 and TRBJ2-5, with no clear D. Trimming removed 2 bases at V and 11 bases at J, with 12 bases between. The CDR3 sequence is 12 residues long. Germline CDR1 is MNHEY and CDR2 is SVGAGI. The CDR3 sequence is CASSYGGEKQYF. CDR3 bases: TGTGCCAGCAGTTACGGTGGAGAAAAGCAGTACTTC.

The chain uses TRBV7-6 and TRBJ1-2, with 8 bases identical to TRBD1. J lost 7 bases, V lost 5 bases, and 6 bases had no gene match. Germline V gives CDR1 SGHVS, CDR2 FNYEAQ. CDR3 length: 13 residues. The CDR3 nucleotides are TGTGCCAGCAGCCCGACAGGGGATTCTGGCTACACCTTC. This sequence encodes CASSPTGDSGYTF.

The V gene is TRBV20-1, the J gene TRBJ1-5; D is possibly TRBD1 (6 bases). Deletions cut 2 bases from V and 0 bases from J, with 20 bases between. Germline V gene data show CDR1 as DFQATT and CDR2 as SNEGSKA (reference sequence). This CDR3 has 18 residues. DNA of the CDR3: TGCAGTGCTAGAAACCTTACTCCGGGACAAGTTAGCAATCAGCCCCAGCATTTT. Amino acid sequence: CSARNLTPGQVSNQPQHF.

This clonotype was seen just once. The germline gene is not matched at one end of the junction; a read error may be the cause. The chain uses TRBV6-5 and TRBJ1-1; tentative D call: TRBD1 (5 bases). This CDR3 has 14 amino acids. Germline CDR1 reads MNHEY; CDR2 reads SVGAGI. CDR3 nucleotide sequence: TGTGCCAGCAGGTACTTGTTTCTGGCAGGGGAAGCTTTCTTT. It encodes CASRYLFLAGEAFF.

Written as DNA, the CDR3 is TGTGCCAGCAGCGTAGAGGGCAGGTCCACAGATACGCAGTATTTT. Translation: CASSVEGRSTDTQYF. J is TRBJ2-3 and V is TRBV9; D gene uncertain. Germline lookup yields CDR1 SGDLS and CDR2 YYNGEE. The CDR3 is 15 amino acids. The V end was cut by 0 bases, the J end by 2 bases, with 10 bases between. Looking up the rest from reference TRBV9 and TRBJ2-3 gives the full variable domain: DSGVTQTPKHLITATGQRVTLRCSPRSGDLSVYWYQQSLDQGLQFLIQYYNGEERAKGNILERFSAQQFPDLHSELNLSSLELGDSALYFCASSVEGRSTDTQYFGPGTRLTVL.

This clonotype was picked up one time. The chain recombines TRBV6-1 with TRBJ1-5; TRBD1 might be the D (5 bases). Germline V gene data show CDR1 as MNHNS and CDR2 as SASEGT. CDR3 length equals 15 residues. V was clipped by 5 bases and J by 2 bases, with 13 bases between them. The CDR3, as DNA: TGTGCCAGCAGTAGCCGGGACGGACGCAATCAGCCCCAGCATTTT. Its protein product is CASSSRDGRNQPQHF.

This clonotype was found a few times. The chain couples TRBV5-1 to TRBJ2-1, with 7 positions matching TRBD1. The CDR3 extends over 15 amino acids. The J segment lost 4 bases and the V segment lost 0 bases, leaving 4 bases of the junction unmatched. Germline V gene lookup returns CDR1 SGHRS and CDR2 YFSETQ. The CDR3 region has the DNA TGCGCCAGCAGCTTGGAACAGGGGCGGTACAATGAGCAGTTCTTC. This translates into CASSLEQGRYNEQFF.